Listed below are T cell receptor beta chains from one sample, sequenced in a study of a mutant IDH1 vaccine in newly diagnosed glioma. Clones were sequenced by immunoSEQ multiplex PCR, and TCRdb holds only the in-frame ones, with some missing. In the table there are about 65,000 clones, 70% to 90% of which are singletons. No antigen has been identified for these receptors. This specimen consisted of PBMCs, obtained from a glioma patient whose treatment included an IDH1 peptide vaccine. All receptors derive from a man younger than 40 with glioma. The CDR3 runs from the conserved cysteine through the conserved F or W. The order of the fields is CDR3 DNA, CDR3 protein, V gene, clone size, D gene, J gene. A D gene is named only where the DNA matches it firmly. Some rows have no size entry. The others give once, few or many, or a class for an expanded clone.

DNA: TGTGCCAGCAGCTTAGGAGGGACACTTACTAACTATGGCTACACCTTC
CDR3: CASSLGGTLTNYGYTF
V: TRBV7-8
size: NA
D: NA
J: TRBJ1-2

DNA: TGCGCCAGCAGCCTCTACGGGACAGAGTACATGAGCTACACCTTC
CDR3: CASSLYGTEYMSYTF
V: TRBV4-1
size: NA
D: TRBD1
J: TRBJ1-2

DNA: TGCGCCAGCAGCCCCGCCGGGACAGGGAATGAGCAGTTCTTC
CDR3: CASSPAGTGNEQFF
V: TRBV5-1
size: NA
D: TRBD1
J: TRBJ2-1

DNA: TGTGCCACCAGCCACGACAGCCCTGGAGCTTTCTTT
CDR3: CATSHDSPGAFF
V: TRBV15
size: NA
D: NA
J: TRBJ1-1

DNA: TGTGCCAGCAGTGGGCTAGCGGGGGACTCTAGCACAGATACGCAGTATTTT
CDR3: CASSGLAGDSSTDTQYF
V: TRBV6-1
size: NA
D: TRBD2
J: TRBJ2-3

DNA: TGTGCCAGCAGCTTTAGCCCCCCAGATACGCAGTATTTT
CDR3: CASSFSPPDTQYF
V: TRBV11-2
size: NA
D: NA
J: TRBJ2-3

DNA: TGTGCCAGCAGCTTAGCAGCCTCCTACGAGCAGTACTTC
CDR3: CASSLAASYEQYF
V: TRBV13
size: NA
D: NA
J: TRBJ2-7

DNA: TGTGCCAGCAGCGCTCTCCGAGGGGACGAGCAGTACTTC
CDR3: CASSALRGDEQYF
V: TRBV11-2
size: NA
D: NA
J: TRBJ2-7

DNA: TGTGCCAGTAGTATAGGGACTAACCCACGCGTCTACGAGCAGTACTTC
CDR3: CASSIGTNPRVYEQYF
V: TRBV19
size: NA
D: NA
J: TRBJ2-7

DNA: TGTGCTAGTGGTTTGGTACTCCAGCCAGGAGATACGCAGTATTTT
CDR3: CASGLVLQPGDTQYF
V: TRBV12-5
size: few
D: NA
J: TRBJ2-3

DNA: TGCGCCAGCAGGAACGGGTTCCAAGAGACCCAGTACTTC
CDR3: CASRNGFQETQYF
V: TRBV4-1
size: NA
D: NA
J: TRBJ2-5

DNA: TGTGCCAGCAGCCCCCAACAGGGGCGCCCCTCCGTACCCCTCCACTTT
CDR3: CASSPQQGRPSVPLHF
V: TRBV11-2
size: NA
D: TRBD1
J: TRBJ1-6

DNA: TGTGCCAGCAGTTTAAACAGAGGAAACTATGGCTACACCTTC
CDR3: CASSLNRGNYGYTF
V: TRBV28
size: NA
D: NA
J: TRBJ1-2

DNA: TGTGCCAGCAGCCCAGGTGGACTCACCAATTCACCCCTCCACTTT
CDR3: CASSPGGLTNSPLHF
V: TRBV6-6
size: few
D: NA
J: TRBJ1-6

DNA: TGTGCCTGGAGCGTCGGGGGGTCTGGAAACACCATATATTTT
CDR3: CAWSVGGSGNTIYF
V: TRBV30
size: NA
D: NA
J: TRBJ1-3

DNA: TGTGCCAGCAGTGATCCCCATTTGGGGGGTGAGGTTAACCGTACGCAGTATTTT
CDR3: CASSDPHLGGEVNRTQYF
V: TRBV2
size: NA
D: NA
J: TRBJ2-3

DNA: TGTGCCAGCAGCGTAGAAGGGACAGGGGGAAACACCATATATTTT
CDR3: CASSVEGTGGNTIYF
V: TRBV9
size: NA
D: TRBD1
J: TRBJ1-3

DNA: TGTGCCAGCAGCTTAGCGGGACTAGCGGGACTCACAGATACGCAGTATTTT
CDR3: CASSLAGLAGLTDTQYF
V: TRBV7-9
size: NA
D: TRBD2
J: TRBJ2-3

DNA: TGTGCCAGCAGTGAATACGGTCGGCGGGGGCGGGACAATGAGCAGTTCTTC
CDR3: CASSEYGRRGRDNEQFF
V: TRBV25-1
size: NA
D: NA
J: TRBJ2-1

DNA: TGTGCCAGTAGTGCCTGGACCGAGGAGTTAAGGAATGAGCAGTTCTTC
CDR3: CASSAWTEELRNEQFF
V: TRBV19
size: once
D: NA
J: TRBJ2-1

DNA: TGTGCCAGCAGCCGACAGCAACAAGAGACCCAGTACTTC
CDR3: CASSRQQQETQYF
V: TRBV16
size: NA
D: NA
J: TRBJ2-5

DNA: TGTGCCAGCAGCGTAAAACCACAGGGAAGAGGGGACTATGGCTACACCTTC
CDR3: CASSVKPQGRGDYGYTF
V: TRBV5-4
size: NA
D: NA
J: TRBJ1-2

DNA: TGCGCCAGCAGCTTGGAGGAGGGGCTGAGGAATGGCTACACCTTC
CDR3: CASSLEEGLRNGYTF
V: TRBV5-1
size: NA
D: NA
J: TRBJ1-2

DNA: TGCGCCAGCAGTTATCTTACAGATCCAGATACGCAGTATTTT
CDR3: CASSYLTDPDTQYF
V: TRBV10-1
size: NA
D: NA
J: TRBJ2-3

DNA: TGCGCCAGCAGCCAAGTCGGGCAGGGAGGAGATGAGCAGTTCTTC
CDR3: CASSQVGQGGDEQFF
V: TRBV4-1
size: NA
D: NA
J: TRBJ2-1

DNA: TGCGCCAGCAGCCCCCAGCGACAGGGAAATCAGCCCCAGCATTTT
CDR3: CASSPQRQGNQPQHF
V: TRBV4-1
size: few
D: TRBD1
J: TRBJ1-5

DNA: TGTGCCAGCAGCTTGGCCAGGGGACGGAGAGAAGCTTTCTTT
CDR3: CASSLARGRREAFF
V: TRBV5-6
size: few
D: NA
J: TRBJ1-1

DNA: TGTGCCAGCAGTTTGCGGAACCTAGCGGGGGGGCCCTACAATGAGCAGTTCTTC
CDR3: CASSLRNLAGGPYNEQFF
V: TRBV27
size: NA
D: TRBD2
J: TRBJ2-1

DNA: TGCGCCAGCAGCTTCATTAGTAAAGAGACCCAGTACTTC
CDR3: CASSFISKETQYF
V: TRBV5-1
size: NA
D: NA
J: TRBJ2-5

DNA: TGTGCCAGCAGTGAATGGGCAGGAAGCGCCGGGGAGCTGTTTTTT
CDR3: CASSEWAGSAGELFF
V: TRBV25-1
size: NA
D: NA
J: TRBJ2-2

DNA: TGTGCCAGCAGCAAGGGACAGGGCAATGAGCAGTTCTTC
CDR3: CASSKGQGNEQFF
V: TRBV21-1
size: NA
D: NA
J: TRBJ2-1

DNA: TGCGCCAGCAGCCAAGAGTGGGTGACAGACACTGAAGCTTTCTTT
CDR3: CASSQEWVTDTEAFF
V: TRBV4-1
size: NA
D: NA
J: TRBJ1-1

DNA: TGCGCCAGCAGCTTGACGACAGGGGGAGAGCAGTTCTTC
CDR3: CASSLTTGGEQFF
V: TRBV5-1
size: NA
D: TRBD1
J: TRBJ2-1

DNA: TGTGCCAGCAGTGAACCGGGACAGCCGTCTAGTGGAAACACCATATATTTT
CDR3: CASSEPGQPSSGNTIYF
V: TRBV6-1
size: NA
D: TRBD1
J: TRBJ1-3

DNA: TGCGCCAGCAGCCATTCGACAGGCTCCTACGAGCAGTACTTC
CDR3: CASSHSTGSYEQYF
V: TRBV5-1
size: NA
D: NA
J: TRBJ2-7

DNA: TGTGCCAGCAGCGGCAAGACTAGCGGGGGTTCCTACGAGCAGTACTTC
CDR3: CASSGKTSGGSYEQYF
V: TRBV9
size: NA
D: TRBD2
J: TRBJ2-7

DNA: TGCGCCAGCAGCGGGGCAGAGAACTATGGCTACACCTTC
CDR3: CASSGAENYGYTF
V: TRBV5-1
size: NA
D: NA
J: TRBJ1-2

DNA: TGCGCCAGCAGCTTGGGGGACAGTTTTAACACTGAAGCTTTCTTT
CDR3: CASSLGDSFNTEAFF
V: TRBV5-1
size: few
D: TRBD1
J: TRBJ1-1

DNA: TGTGCCAGCAGTTTGAAGGGGACTGGAAACACCATATATTTT
CDR3: CASSLKGTGNTIYF
V: TRBV27
size: NA
D: NA
J: TRBJ1-3

DNA: TGTGCCAGCACCCAGGGCCCGAATACCTACGAGCAGTACTTC
CDR3: CASTQGPNTYEQYF
V: TRBV19
size: NA
D: NA
J: TRBJ2-7

DNA: TGTGCCAGCAGCCAAATGACTAGCGGTCGGCCCCAAGAGACCCAGTACTTC
CDR3: CASSQMTSGRPQETQYF
V: TRBV4-2
size: NA
D: TRBD2
J: TRBJ2-5

DNA: TGTGCCAGCAGTTTTTCCGGGGCGGCTAATGAAAAACTGTTTTTT
CDR3: CASSFSGAANEKLFF
V: TRBV28
size: NA
D: NA
J: TRBJ1-4

DNA: TGTGCCAGCAGTAGGACAGGGTGGGGCGCAGATACGCAGTATTTT
CDR3: CASSRTGWGADTQYF
V: TRBV27
size: NA
D: TRBD1
J: TRBJ2-3

DNA: TGTGCCAGCACCGACTACAGCTTTGAAGCTTTCTTT
CDR3: CASTDYSFEAFF
V: TRBV6-1
size: NA
D: NA
J: TRBJ1-1

DNA: TGTGCCAGTAGCCATACGGGGCAGCTTCCAGCCCTCCACTTT
CDR3: CASSHTGQLPALHF
V: TRBV19
size: NA
D: NA
J: TRBJ1-6

DNA: TGTGCCAGCAGCGTAGAAGGGGTTGTTACCGGGGAGCTGTTTTTT
CDR3: CASSVEGVVTGELFF
V: TRBV9
size: NA
D: NA
J: TRBJ2-2

DNA: TGTGCCAGCAGCGTAGGGGGTCTAGCGGGGGCGAAAGAGACCCAGTACTTC
CDR3: CASSVGGLAGAKETQYF
V: TRBV9
size: NA
D: TRBD2
J: TRBJ2-5

DNA: TGTGCCAGCAGCTTAGAGTTGACAGGGCACGAGCAGTACTTC
CDR3: CASSLELTGHEQYF
V: TRBV7-9
size: NA
D: TRBD1
J: TRBJ2-7

DNA: TGTGCCAGCAGCGAGTCGACAGACACAGATACGCAGTATTTT
CDR3: CASSESTDTDTQYF
V: TRBV7-8
size: NA
D: NA
J: TRBJ2-3

DNA: TGTGCCAGCAGTGAATGGCAGGACAATCAGCCCCAGCATTTT
CDR3: CASSEWQDNQPQHF
V: TRBV2
size: NA
D: NA
J: TRBJ1-5